This TCR beta chain is drawn from a study of graft-versus-host responses after intestinal transplantation. With regard to this clone: Antigen: not known.

Germline V lookup: CDR1 SGHNT, CDR2 YENEEA. V was clipped by 4 bases and J by 1 base, with 7 bases between them. The CDR3 sequence is 13 residues long. Assay: immunoSEQ multiplex PCR; the TCRdb copy retains only in-frame clones and omits some. The table has about 130,000 clones, 85% to 95% seen once; the top ten hold 0.15% to 0.2%. The rearrangement joins TRBV11-3 to TRBJ1-1; no clear D. This TCR came from a human donor who received an intestinal transplant. Sample: unstimulated CD4+ T cells sorted from spleen or lymph node cells, taken before intestinal transplant. CDR3 sequence reads: CASSYKENTEAFF. CDR3 in DNA: TGTGCCAGCAGCTACAAGGAGAACACTGAAGCTTTCTTT.